The rows below give T cell receptor beta chains drawn from one sample of a study of shared clonotypes between healthy human individuals. Assay: immunoSEQ multiplex PCR; the TCRdb copy retains only in-frame clones and omits some. The sample holds 2 million to 2.5 million clones; roughly 95% are singletons and the top ten take approximately 0.13%. Sequencing used naive CD4+ T cells sorted from blood. Receptor source: a man in his late teens or twenties in good health. Both conserved end residues are part of each CDR3. The D gene is left open where the match is weak. Size is stated for part of the rows, as once, few or many counts, or as a class when the clone is expanded.

CDR3 DNA | CDR3 protein | J gene | clone size | V gene | D gene
TGTGCCAGCAGGGAGGGGCAGAACTATGGCTACACCTTC | CASREGQNYGYTF | TRBJ1-2 | . | TRBV6-1 | .
TGTGCCAGCAGCAACCGGGGTGGCACTGAAGCTTTCTTT | CASSNRGGTEAFF | TRBJ1-1 | few | TRBV9 | .
TGTGCCAGCAGCTCCCGGAGGGGGACAGTGAACACTGAAGCTTTCTTT | CASSSRRGTVNTEAFF | TRBJ1-1 | . | TRBV7-8 | TRBD1
TGTGCCAGCAGCTTAGTCGCGGCCGAGTATGGCTACACCTTC | CASSLVAAEYGYTF | TRBJ1-2 | . | TRBV7-2 | .
TGCGCCAGCAACCCCGGGCCCAACTATGGCTACACCTTC | CASNPGPNYGYTF | TRBJ1-2 | . | TRBV10-2 | .
TGTGCCAGCTCACCACCAGCACAGAACTCCTACGAGCAGTACTTC | CASSPPAQNSYEQYF | TRBJ2-7 | . | TRBV18 | .
TGCGCCAGCAGCTTGGTAACGATGGCAAATAATTCACCCCTCCACTTT | CASSLVTMANNSPLHF | TRBJ1-6 | . | TRBV5-1 | .
TGTGCCAGCAGCAGCCCGGGACGGGATGAAAAACTGTTTTTT | CASSSPGRDEKLFF | TRBJ1-4 | . | TRBV6-5 | .
TGTGCCAGCGACAGGGGCTCCTACGAGCAGTACTTC | CASDRGSYEQYF | TRBJ2-7 | . | TRBV6-1 | TRBD1
TGTGCCAGCAGTTACTCACCCGGACAGGGGTATGGCTACACCTTC | CASSYSPGQGYGYTF | TRBJ1-2 | . | TRBV6-5 | TRBD1
TGCGCCAGCAGCTTGGAGGGTAGTGATAATCAGCCCCAGCATTTT | CASSLEGSDNQPQHF | TRBJ1-5 | few | TRBV5-1 | .
TGTGCCTGGAGTGATTTAGGGAGAAACTATGGCTACACCTTC | CAWSDLGRNYGYTF | TRBJ1-2 | . | TRBV30 | .
TGTGCCATCAGTGAGTCTCGGGGACTAGCGGCCTCCTACGAGCAGTACTTC | CAISESRGLAASYEQYF | TRBJ2-7 | . | TRBV10-3 | TRBD2
TGTGCCAGTAGTATAGATAGCTCTGGAAACACCATATATTTT | CASSIDSSGNTIYF | TRBJ1-3 | . | TRBV19 | .
TGTGCCAGCAGCTTAAGCGGGGAACAAGAGACCCAGTACTTC | CASSLSGEQETQYF | TRBJ2-5 | . | TRBV7-2 | TRBD2
TGTGCCAGCAGCTCCGGGACTAGCGGTCTTGGGAATGAGCAGTTCTTC | CASSSGTSGLGNEQFF | TRBJ2-1 | . | TRBV5-4 | TRBD2
TGTGCCAGTAGTATCGGGACAGGGGGAGAACAGCCCCAGCATTTT | CASSIGTGGEQPQHF | TRBJ1-5 | . | TRBV19 | TRBD1
TGCGCCAGCAGCTCCAACAGGGGGGCTAATGAAAAACTGTTTTTT | CASSSNRGANEKLFF | TRBJ1-4 | . | TRBV5-1 | TRBD1
TGTGCCAGCAGCCTACAGGGGACCAACGGAGAGACCCAGTACTTC | CASSLQGTNGETQYF | TRBJ2-5 | . | TRBV7-3 | TRBD1
TGTGCCAGCAGCCGCCCGGGGGGCTCGTCAGTGACCCAGTACTTC | CASSRPGGSSVTQYF | TRBJ2-5 | . | TRBV25-1 | .
TGCGCCAGCAGCCGCACACTAAAGGCTTCGGATGGCTACACCTTC | CASSRTLKASDGYTF | TRBJ1-2 | . | TRBV4-3 | .
TGTGCCAGCAGCACTATAGCGGGAGAGGCAGATACGCAGTATTTT | CASSTIAGEADTQYF | TRBJ2-3 | . | TRBV5-4 | TRBD2
TGTGCCAGCAGCTTAGATGCGCAGAACACTGAAGCTTTCTTT | CASSLDAQNTEAFF | TRBJ1-1 | . | TRBV11-2 | .
TGTGCCAGCACCACAGGGGAGTACGAGCAGTTCTTC | CASTTGEYEQFF | TRBJ2-1 | . | TRBV5-6 | TRBD1
TGTGCCAGCAGCCTAGGGGGCACTGGGGCCAACGTCCTGACTTTC | CASSLGGTGANVLTF | TRBJ2-6 | . | TRBV2 | TRBD1
TGTGCCAGCAGAGCGGGACAGGGGCTTTCCTCTGGAAACACCATATATTTT | CASRAGQGLSSGNTIYF | TRBJ1-3 | . | TRBV2 | TRBD1
TGTGCCAGCAGTTCCCAAGCGGGGGGCGAGGGAGATACGCAGTATTTT | CASSSQAGGEGDTQYF | TRBJ2-3 | once | TRBV6-6 | TRBD2